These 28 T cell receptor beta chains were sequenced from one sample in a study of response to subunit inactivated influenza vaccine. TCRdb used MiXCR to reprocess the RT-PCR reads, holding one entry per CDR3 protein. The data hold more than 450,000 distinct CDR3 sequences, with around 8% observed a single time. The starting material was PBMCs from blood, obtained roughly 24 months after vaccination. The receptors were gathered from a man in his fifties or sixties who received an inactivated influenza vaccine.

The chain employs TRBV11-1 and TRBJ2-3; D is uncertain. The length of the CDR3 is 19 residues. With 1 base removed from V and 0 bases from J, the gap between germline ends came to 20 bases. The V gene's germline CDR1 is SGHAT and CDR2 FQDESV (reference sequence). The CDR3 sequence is CASSLGFASITTSTDTQYF. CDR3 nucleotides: TGTGCCAGCAGCTTAGGGTTCGCGTCCATAACCACTAGCACAGATACGCAGTATTTT.

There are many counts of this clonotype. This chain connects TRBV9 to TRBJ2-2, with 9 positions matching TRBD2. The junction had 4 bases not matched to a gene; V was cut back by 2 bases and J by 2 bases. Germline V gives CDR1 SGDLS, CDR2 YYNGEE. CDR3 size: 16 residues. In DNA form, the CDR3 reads TGTGCCAGCAGCGTTCTAGCGGGGATTAACACCGGGGAGCTGTTTTTT. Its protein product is CASSVLAGINTGELFF.

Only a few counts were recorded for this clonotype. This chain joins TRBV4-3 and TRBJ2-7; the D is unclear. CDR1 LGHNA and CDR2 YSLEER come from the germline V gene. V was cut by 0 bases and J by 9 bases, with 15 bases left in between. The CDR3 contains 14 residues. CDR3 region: CASSQEAKGLGQYF. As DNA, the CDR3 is TGCGCCAGCAGCCAAGAGGCGAAAGGGTTAGGGCAGTACTTC.

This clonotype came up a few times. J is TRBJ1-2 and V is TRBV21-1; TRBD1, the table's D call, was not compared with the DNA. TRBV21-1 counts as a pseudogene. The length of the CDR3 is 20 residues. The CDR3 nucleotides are TGTGCCAGCAGCAAAGCGCCCAATGGGCAGGGGCAGGGCCATAACTATGGCTACACCTTC. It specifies CASSKAPNGQGQGHNYGYTF.

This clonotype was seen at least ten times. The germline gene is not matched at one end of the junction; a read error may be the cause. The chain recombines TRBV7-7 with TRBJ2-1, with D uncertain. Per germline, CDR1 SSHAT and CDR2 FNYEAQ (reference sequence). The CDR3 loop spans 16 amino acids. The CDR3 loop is CASSLELGRANNEQFF. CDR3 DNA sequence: TGTGCTAGCAGCTTAGAGCTTGGTAGGGCAAACAATGAGCAGTTCTTC.

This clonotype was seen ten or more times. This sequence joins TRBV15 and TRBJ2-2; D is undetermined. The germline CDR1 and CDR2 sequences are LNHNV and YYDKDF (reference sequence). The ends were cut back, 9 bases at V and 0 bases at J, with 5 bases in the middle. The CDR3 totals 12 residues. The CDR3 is CATRTNTGELFF. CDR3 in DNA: TGTGCCACTAGAACGAACACCGGGGAGCTGTTTTTT.

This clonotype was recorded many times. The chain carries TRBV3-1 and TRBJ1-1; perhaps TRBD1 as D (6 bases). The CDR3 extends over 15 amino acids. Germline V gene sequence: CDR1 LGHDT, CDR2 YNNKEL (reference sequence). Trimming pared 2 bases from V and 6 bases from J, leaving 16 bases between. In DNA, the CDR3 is TGTGCCAGCAGCCAAATCGGCATGGGGGCCTCTGAAGCTTTCTTT. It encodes CASSQIGMGASEAFF.

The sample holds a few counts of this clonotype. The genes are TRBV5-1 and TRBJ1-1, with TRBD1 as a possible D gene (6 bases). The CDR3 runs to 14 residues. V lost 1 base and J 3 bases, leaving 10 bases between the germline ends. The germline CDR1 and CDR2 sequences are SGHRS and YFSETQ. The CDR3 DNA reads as TGCGCCAGCAGCTTGAGTAGGGGGTACACTGAAGCTTTCTTT. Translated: CASSLSRGYTEAFF.

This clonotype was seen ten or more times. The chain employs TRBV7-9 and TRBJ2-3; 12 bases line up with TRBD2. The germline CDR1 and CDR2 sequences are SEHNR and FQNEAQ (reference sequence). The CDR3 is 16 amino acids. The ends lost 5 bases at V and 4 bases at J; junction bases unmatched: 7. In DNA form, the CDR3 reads TGTGCCAGCAGCCTTGGGACTAGCGGGTTCTCAGATACGCAGTATTTT. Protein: CASSLGTSGFSDTQYF.

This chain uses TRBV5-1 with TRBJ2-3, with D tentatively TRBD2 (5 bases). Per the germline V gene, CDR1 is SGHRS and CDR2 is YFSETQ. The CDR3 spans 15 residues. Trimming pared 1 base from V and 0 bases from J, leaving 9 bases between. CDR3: CASSLRPGSTDTQYF. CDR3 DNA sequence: TGCGCCAGCAGCTTGCGGCCGGGGAGCACAGATACGCAGTATTTT.

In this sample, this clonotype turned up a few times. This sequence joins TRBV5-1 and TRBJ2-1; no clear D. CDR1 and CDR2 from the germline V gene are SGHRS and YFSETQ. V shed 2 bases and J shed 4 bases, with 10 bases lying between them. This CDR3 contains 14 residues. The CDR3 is CASSFELVYNEQFF. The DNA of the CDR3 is TGCGCCAGCAGCTTCGAATTAGTTTACAATGAGCAGTTCTTC.

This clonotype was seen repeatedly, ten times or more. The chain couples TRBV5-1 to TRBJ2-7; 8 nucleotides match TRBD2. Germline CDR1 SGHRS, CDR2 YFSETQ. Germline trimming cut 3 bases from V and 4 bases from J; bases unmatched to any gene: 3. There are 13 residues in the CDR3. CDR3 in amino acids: CASSSTSDYEQYF. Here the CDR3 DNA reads TGCGCCAGCAGCTCGACTAGCGATTACGAGCAGTACTTC.

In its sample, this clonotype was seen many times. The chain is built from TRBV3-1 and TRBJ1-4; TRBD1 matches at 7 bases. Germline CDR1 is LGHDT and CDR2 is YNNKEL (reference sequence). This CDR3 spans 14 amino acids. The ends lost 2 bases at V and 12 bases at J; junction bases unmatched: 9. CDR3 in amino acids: CASSQTGASNQLFF. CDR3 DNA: TGTGCCAGCAGCCAAACAGGGGCCTCGAATCAACTGTTTTTT.

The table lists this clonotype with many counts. The CDR3 DNA is TGCAGTGCACGGAACCTAGCGGGCCTTTTCACCTACGAGCAGTACTTC. Its protein product is CSARNLAGLFTYEQYF. The genes are TRBV20-1 and TRBJ2-7; 8 nucleotides match TRBD2. CDR3 length: 16 residues. The ends lost 6 bases at V and 2 bases at J; junction bases unmatched: 15. CDR1 is DFQATT and CDR2 is SNEGSKA in the germline V gene (reference sequence).

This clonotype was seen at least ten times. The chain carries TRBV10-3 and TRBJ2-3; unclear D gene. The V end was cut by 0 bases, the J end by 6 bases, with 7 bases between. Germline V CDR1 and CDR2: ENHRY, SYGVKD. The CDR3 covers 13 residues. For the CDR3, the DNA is TGTGCCATCAGTGAGTCTCCCTCCGATACGCAGTATTTT. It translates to CAISESPSDTQYF.

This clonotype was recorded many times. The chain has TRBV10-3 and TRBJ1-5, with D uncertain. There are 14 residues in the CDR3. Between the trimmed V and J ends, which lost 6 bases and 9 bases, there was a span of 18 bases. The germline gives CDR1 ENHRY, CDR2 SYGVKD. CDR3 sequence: CAISEMGREGPQHF. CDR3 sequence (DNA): TGTGCCATCAGCGAAATGGGGAGAGAGGGGCCCCAGCATTTT.

Here the CDR3 reads CSARDSGSTDTQYF. Written as DNA, the CDR3 is TGCAGTGCTAGAGATTCGGGGAGCACAGATACGCAGTATTTT. This chain joins TRBV20-1 and TRBJ2-3; D might be TRBD2 (5 bases). Germline loops: CDR1 DFQATT, CDR2 SNEGSKA (reference sequence). Trimming took 0 bases from V and 0 from J, leaving 7 bases between them. The CDR3 extends over 14 amino acids.

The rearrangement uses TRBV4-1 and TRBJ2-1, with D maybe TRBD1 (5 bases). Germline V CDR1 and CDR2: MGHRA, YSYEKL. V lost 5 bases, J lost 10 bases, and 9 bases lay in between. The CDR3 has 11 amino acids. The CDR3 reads CASSSGHEQFF. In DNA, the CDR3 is TGCGCCAGCAGCTCCGGACACGAGCAGTTCTTC.

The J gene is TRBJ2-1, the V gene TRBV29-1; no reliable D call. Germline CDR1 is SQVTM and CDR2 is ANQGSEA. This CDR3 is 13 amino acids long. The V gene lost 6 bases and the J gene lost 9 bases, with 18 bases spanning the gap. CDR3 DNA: TGCAGCGTCGCCGGAACAGATTATGGTGAGCAGTTCTTC. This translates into CSVAGTDYGEQFF.

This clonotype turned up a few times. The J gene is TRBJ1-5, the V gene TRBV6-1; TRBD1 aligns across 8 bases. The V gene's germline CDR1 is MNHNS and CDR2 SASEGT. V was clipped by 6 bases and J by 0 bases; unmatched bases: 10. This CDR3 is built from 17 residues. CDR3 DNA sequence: TGTGCCAGCAGGACACCGGGACAGGTGATTAGCAATCAGCCCCAGCATTTT. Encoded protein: CASRTPGQVISNQPQHF.

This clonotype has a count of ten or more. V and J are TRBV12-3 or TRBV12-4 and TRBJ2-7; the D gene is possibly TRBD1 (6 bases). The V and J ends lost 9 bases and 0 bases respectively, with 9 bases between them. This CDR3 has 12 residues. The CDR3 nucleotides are TGTGCCAGTGGACAGAGCTCCTACGAGCAGTACTTC. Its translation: CASGQSSYEQYF.

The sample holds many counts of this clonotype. CDR3 amino acids: CASSRSGGNTIYF. The CDR3 DNA sequence: TGTGCCAGCAGTAGGAGCGGCGGAAACACCATATATTTT. The chain links TRBV6-2 or TRBV6-3 to TRBJ1-3; no definite D call. CDR3 length: 13 amino acids. V was clipped by 5 bases and J by 4 bases, with 9 bases between them. From germline, CDR1 is MNHEY and CDR2 SVGEGT.

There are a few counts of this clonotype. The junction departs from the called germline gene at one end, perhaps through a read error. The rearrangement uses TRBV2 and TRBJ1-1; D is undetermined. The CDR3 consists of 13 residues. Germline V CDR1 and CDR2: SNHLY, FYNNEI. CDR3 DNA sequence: TGTGCCAGCGGTGAGGGTTTGGGCACTGAAGCTTTCTTT. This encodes CASGEGLGTEAFF.

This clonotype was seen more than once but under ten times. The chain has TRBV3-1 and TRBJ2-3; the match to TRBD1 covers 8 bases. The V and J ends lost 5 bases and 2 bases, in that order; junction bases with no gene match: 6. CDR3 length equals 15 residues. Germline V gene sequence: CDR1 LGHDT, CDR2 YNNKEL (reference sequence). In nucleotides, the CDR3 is TGTGCCAGCAGCGGTAACAGGGGGGACACAGATACGCAGTATTTT. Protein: CASSGNRGDTDTQYF.

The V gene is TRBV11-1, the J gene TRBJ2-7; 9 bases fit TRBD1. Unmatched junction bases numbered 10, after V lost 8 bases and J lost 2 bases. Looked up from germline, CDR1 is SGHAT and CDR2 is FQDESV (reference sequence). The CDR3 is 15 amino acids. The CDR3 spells CASALTGTGTYEQYF. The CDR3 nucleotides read TGTGCCAGCGCCCTAACCGGGACAGGGACCTACGAGCAGTACTTC. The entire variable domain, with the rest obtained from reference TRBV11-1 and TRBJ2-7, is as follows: EAEVAQSPRYKITEKSQAVAFWCDPISGHATLYWYRQILGQGPELLVQFQDESVVDDSQLPKDRFSAERLKGVDSTLKIQPAELGDSAMYLCASALTGTGTYEQYFGPGTRLTVT.

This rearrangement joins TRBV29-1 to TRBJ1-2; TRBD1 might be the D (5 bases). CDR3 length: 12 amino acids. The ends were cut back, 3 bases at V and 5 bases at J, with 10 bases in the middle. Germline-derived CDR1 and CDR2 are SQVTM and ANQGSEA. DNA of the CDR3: TGCAGCGTTGACGACAGATTTTATGGCTACACCTTC. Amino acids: CSVDDRFYGYTF.

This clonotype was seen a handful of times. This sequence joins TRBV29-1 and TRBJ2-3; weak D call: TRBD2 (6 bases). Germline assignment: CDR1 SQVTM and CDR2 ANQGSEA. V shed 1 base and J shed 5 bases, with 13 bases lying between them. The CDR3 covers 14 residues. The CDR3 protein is CSVEGQGGRDTQYF. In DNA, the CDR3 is TGCAGCGTTGAAGGGCAGGGAGGACGAGATACGCAGTATTTT.

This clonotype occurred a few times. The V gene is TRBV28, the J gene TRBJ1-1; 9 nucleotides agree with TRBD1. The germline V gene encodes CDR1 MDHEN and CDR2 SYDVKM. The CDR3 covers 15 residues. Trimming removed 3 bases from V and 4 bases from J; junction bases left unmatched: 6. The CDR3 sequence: CASSFQQGAGTEAFF. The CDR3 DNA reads TGTGCCAGCAGTTTCCAACAGGGGGCGGGCACTGAAGCTTTCTTT.